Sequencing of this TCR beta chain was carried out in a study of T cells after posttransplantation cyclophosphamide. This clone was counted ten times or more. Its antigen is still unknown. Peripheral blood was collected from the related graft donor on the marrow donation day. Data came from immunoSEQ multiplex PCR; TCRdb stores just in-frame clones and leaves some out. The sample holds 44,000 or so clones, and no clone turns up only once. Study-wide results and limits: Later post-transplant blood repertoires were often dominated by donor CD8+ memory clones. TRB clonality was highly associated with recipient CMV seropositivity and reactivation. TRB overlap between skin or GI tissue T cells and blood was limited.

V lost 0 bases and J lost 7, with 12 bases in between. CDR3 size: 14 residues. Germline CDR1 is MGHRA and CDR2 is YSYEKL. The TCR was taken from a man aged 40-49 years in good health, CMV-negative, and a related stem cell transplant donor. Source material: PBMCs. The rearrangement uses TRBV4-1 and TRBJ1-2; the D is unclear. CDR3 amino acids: CASSQETPEGGYTF. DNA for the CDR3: TGCGCCAGCAGCCAAGAAACCCCAGAGGGTGGCTACACCTTC.